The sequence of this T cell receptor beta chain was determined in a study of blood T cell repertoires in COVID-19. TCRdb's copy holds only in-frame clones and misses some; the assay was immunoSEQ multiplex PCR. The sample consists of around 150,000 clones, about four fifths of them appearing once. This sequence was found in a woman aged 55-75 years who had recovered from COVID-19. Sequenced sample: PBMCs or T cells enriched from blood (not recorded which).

The CDR3 nucleotides read TGTGCCAGCAGTGAAGCGGGGGGGGGTAACAATGAGCAGTTCTTC. This sequence encodes CASSEAGGGNNEQFF. This chain connects TRBV6-1 to TRBJ2-1; 7 bases fit TRBD2. CDR3 length: 15 residues. Germline V CDR1 and CDR2: MNHNS, SASEGT. The trim removed 0 bases at V and 5 bases at J, leaving 4 bases unmatched.